This TCR beta chain appears in the sequencing data of a study of cytomegalovirus exposure and HLA in healthy donors (dated by TCRdb to 2016 to 2017). Regarding the complete study: In an earlier analysis of some 550 of the donors, 276 Gb of sequence data and 117 million unique TCR beta sequences from roughly 190 million T cells were reported. The study aimed to test whether cataloging public T cell receptors could reveal signatures of past pathogen exposure. Class I and class II HLA loci were covered by the typing at four-digit resolution. Genome-wide SNP genotypes for about 55% of the 666 donors were used in a later genetic analysis, which treated that subset as a discovery cohort. The study used immunosequencing to profile the T cell repertoires of about 670 subjects and linked those repertoires to cytomegalovirus serostatus. Of the 398 genotyped donors, 65% to 90% fell in the genetic ancestry cluster associated with self-reported Caucasian donors. All discovery cohort repertoires had been generated using a single sequencing platform. Several DR-DQ haplotypes were handled as single units for association and clustering, since linkage in the cohort was strong. Besides the first cohort of hundreds of subjects, a separate validation cohort made up of 120 different subjects was used. High-throughput TCR immunosequencing, statistical association of individual TCRs with disease status, and machine learning were combined to predict cytomegalovirus infection status. On average, roughly 240,000 unique TCR beta nucleotide sequences were sequenced per donor among a few hundred genotyped donors of the cohort, with 15% to 20% of those sequences being non-productive. The later analysis used no new phenotypic data to find candidate immune exposures, relying instead on TCR beta sequences and their occurrence across donors. Donor age, sex, ethnicity and CMV serostatus were compiled together with the repertoire data. Typing coverage differed by locus: A, B, C, DRB1 and DQB1 were typed in roughly 620-630 donors, DQA1 in approximately 520, DPA1 in around 580, and DPB1 in just under 480. In a later analysis, previously published TCR beta repertoires from about 670 donors were re-analyzed and high-resolution HLA genotyping was added so that TCR occurrence patterns could be studied. An early release that covered about 640 HLA-typed donors contained approximately 320 gigabases of sequencing data and tens of millions of unique TCR sequences. To decide whether each TCR beta V gene segment behaved as functional or pseudogenic, an earlier analysis of some 540 of the donors relied on high-throughput TCR beta sequencing. General study outcomes and caveats: Because the 87-base-pair reads could not distinguish some IMGT-functional V segments, including TRBV6-2 and TRBV6-3, those segments were excluded. Strong co-occurrence of HLA alleles, especially DR and DQ, made assigning TCR associations to individual alleles difficult. Most TCR sequences were observed very rarely across donors, whereas some public TCRs were present in many individuals. In a later genetic analysis, a missense DCLRE1C variant was associated with V-gene and J-gene trimming of TCR beta chains, and the association was replicated in an independent cohort. The sequencing pipeline was judged likely to have produced a cluster of highly shared sequence variants as a technical artifact. Specific HLA alleles were associated with some 15,000 TCR beta sequences at a false discovery rate of 0.05 in a later analysis. A few of the identified cytomegalovirus-associated TCR beta chains were confirmed in vitro to be specific for cytomegalovirus antigens. Several of the top co-occurrence clusters appeared to be linked to parvovirus B19, influenza, CMV and Epstein-Barr virus, according to a later analysis. Linkage disequilibrium might explain the correlated functional status among segregating V segments, but an unknown experimental factor could not be excluded. A later genetic analysis reported fewer N-insertions in productive TCRs among donors in an Asian-associated ancestry cluster than the roughly 640-donor mean. In a later analysis, the rate of TCR association differed among HLA loci, with DRB1 alleles having the most associated TCRs and HLA-C alleles having the fewest. Only TCR beta chains were sequenced in this cohort, and the absence of alpha or paired-chain data limited detectable features. In both the original and validation cohorts, the classifier was reported to diagnose cytomegalovirus status with high specificity and sensitivity. For the cohort, immune exposure information was limited to CMV serostatus. HLA typing was unavailable for some donors at each locus, so association tests used only the typed subset. A total of 150 to 200 TCR beta chains were listed by the study as associated with cytomegalovirus. A further reported finding was that TCR beta sequences accurately predicted the HLA-A and HLA-B alleles for most subjects in the first cohort. In a later analysis, HLA-associated TCR beta chains showed more clonal expansion and lower generation probabilities than non-associated chains that were equally common. Roughly uniform sequencing depth across donors was assumed in presence/absence analyses, although this assumption may not hold. The authors suggested that the approach could potentially be generalized to other disease states and immunological phenotypes. Because counts were too low, about 18 rarely observed V segments, including chromosome 9 orphons, were excluded from the earlier analysis of a few hundred of the donors. In an earlier analysis of 587 of the donors, most TCR beta V segments appeared in productive rearrangements about 87% or about 30% of the time, broadly matching IMGT annotations. A later analysis found that most CMV-associated TCR beta chains appeared HLA-restricted, with HLA associations seemingly driven largely by CMV exposure.

The cohort comprised 710 or so healthy bone marrow donors. At the time of sampling, every cohort member was nominally healthy, though immune exposures that went unrecorded were likely present. The donor was CMV seronegative and was included in the group of a few hundred seronegative cohort members. Each donor provided a peripheral blood sample, and peripheral blood mononuclear cells were used for TCR beta sequencing. Genomic DNA extraction from the blood cell samples was performed with the Qiagen DNeasy Blood Extraction Kit. Receptor amplification or capture employed the immunoSEQ multiplex PCR assay. For the multiplex PCR, a mixture combining 60 forward primers for TCR Vbeta segments and 13 reverse primers for TCR Jbeta segments was used. The CDR3 region of rearranged TCR beta genes was amplified from genomic DNA with a multiplex PCR assay. Amplified TCR beta libraries were sequenced as 87-base-pair reads on the Illumina HiSeq System. On the study's bioinformatics: Across the 700 or so repertoires, a later analysis counted 75 million to 90 million unique TCR beta chains, approximately 12 million of which were shared by at least two donors. To remove PCR and sequencing errors, raw reads were error-corrected and collapsed into unique sequences using a nearest-neighbor algorithm that merged closely related sequences. Alignment of CDR3 sequences to IMGT reference sequences was used to assign V, D and J gene segments. For a sequence to be retained, a match of at least six nucleotides to both a V gene segment and a J gene segment was required. Rearrangements were called productive when the CDR3 lacked stop codons and stayed in frame with V and J; all others were non-productive. CDR3 was defined according to IMGT convention as the region running from the second conserved V-encoded cysteine to the conserved J-encoded phenylalanine. The earlier analysis of about 570 of the donors excluded any sequence lacking an unambiguous match to a single V gene segment. An earlier analysis of some 610 of the donors called V segments functional above 56.7% productive rearrangements and segregating when the between-donor standard deviation exceeded 5%. A statistical classification framework was developed to diagnose cytomegalovirus status using the catalog of TCR beta chain sequences. In a later analysis, TCR nucleotide sequences were compared against IMGT/GENE-DB human TR gene sequences so that V and J genes could be assigned. A later analysis assigned CDR3 sequences and most-parsimonious VDJ recombination scenarios with the TCRdist pipeline. A later analysis defined each TCR beta chain by its CDR3 amino acid sequence plus V-gene family, and excluded reads lacking a unique V-gene family. To address suspected cross-contamination and a sequencing artifact, a later analysis removed roughly 640 highly shared, low-generation-probability nucleotide sequences. In a later analysis, a clonal expansion index for each public chain was calculated from normalized within-repertoire ranks of inferred template counts. In a later analysis, generation probabilities were computed with a VDJ recombination model fitted to out-of-frame rearrangements, and the resulting probabilities were checked against IGoR. A later analysis scored TCR-TCR, TCR-HLA and TCR-CMV co-occurrence with hypergeometric tests, applying a repertoire-size bias correction to TCR pairs. A later analysis estimated false discovery rates by permuting HLA or CMV assignments 20 times. In a later analysis, co-occurring TCRs were grouped with DBSCAN, and TCRdist sequence similarity was added when clustering was performed within HLA-allele-positive subsets. Co-occurrence clustering excluded repertoires with fewer than 30,000 or more than 120,000 public chains, plus five with anomalous nucleotide sharing. The source is immuneACCESS, and TCRdb retained only in-frame sequences with V and J called. Part of the clones is not carried over; for the studies checked, unresolved V genes explain less than half of this, and the remainder is unexplained. That table supplies the V and J calls and clone size; D and trimming were determined from the DNA. The sample table on file contains about 150,000 clones. 2.1% of the sample is taken by the ten largest.

Measured from the cysteine to the phenylalanine, the CDR3 is 15 residues long. The sequence is cut down to CDR3 DNA, 45 bases in frame from base 1. At the junction V is shortened by 0 bases and J by 2 bases; bases outside the gene matches: 3. CDR1 and CDR2 are read off the germline V gene (reference sequence) as MNHEY and SMNVEV. As to this clone: Its cognate antigen has yet to be identified.

The sequence is built from TRBV27 and TRBJ2-7; 8 central nucleotides agree with TRBD2. Sequences were obtained from PBMCs. The clonotype originates from a man aged 25-45 years in good health and CMV-seronegative. The nucleotides read TGTGCCAGCAGTTTATCGGCGGGAGGCCCCTACGAGCAGTACTTC. Its translation reads: CASSLSAGGPYEQYF.